Listed below are T cell receptor beta chains from one sample, sequenced in a study of cytomegalovirus exposure and HLA in healthy donors. Generated by immunoSEQ multiplex PCR, the TCRdb table keeps only in-frame clones and is missing some. The sample has around 230,000 clones; roughly 73% are singletons. Sequences were obtained from PBMCs. Receptors originate from a boy aged 10-17 years in good health and CMV-seronegative. The CDR3 runs from the conserved cysteine through the conserved F or W. The order of the fields is CDR3 protein, CDR3 DNA, J gene, V gene, clone size, D gene. D genes are given only for firm matches. Size tells how often a clone was seen (once, few, many) or the class of an expanded clone, and some rows leave it out.

CDR3: CASSYRGSRQPQHF; DNA: TGTGCCAGCAGTTACAGGGGGTCGAGACAGCCCCAGCATTTT; J: TRBJ1-5; V: TRBV6-6; size: NA; D: NA
CDR3: CASRPGGWEKLFF; DNA: TGTGCCAGCAGGCCAGGAGGGTGGGAAAAACTGTTTTTT; J: TRBJ1-4; V: TRBV2; size: NA; D: NA
CDR3: CASSDLWGQRNTIYF; DNA: TGTGCCAGCAGTGATTTGTGGGGACAGAGAAACACCATATATTTT; J: TRBJ1-3; V: TRBV6-1; size: NA; D: TRBD1
CDR3: CASSLQDGSLRKLFF; DNA: TGTGCCAGCAGCTTACAGGACGGGAGTTTACGAAAACTGTTTTTT; J: TRBJ1-4; V: TRBV7-9; size: few; D: NA
CDR3: CASSVVGRGDTEAFF; DNA: TGTGCCAGCAGCGTAGTTGGCAGGGGGGACACTGAAGCTTTCTTT; J: TRBJ1-1; V: TRBV9; size: NA; D: TRBD1
CDR3: CASSLARRGRRDEAFF; DNA: TGTGCCAGCAGCTTAGCTCGCAGGGGGCGCCGGGATGAAGCTTTCTTT; J: TRBJ1-1; V: TRBV13; size: NA; D: TRBD1
CDR3: CASSQDPPEQGAWNTQYF; DNA: TGCGCCAGCAGCCAAGATCCCCCGGAACAGGGGGCCTGGAATACGCAGTATTTT; J: TRBJ2-3; V: TRBV4-1; size: NA; D: TRBD1
CDR3: CASSESFSNQPQHF; DNA: TGTGCCAGCAGTGAGTCGTTTAGCAATCAGCCCCAGCATTTT; J: TRBJ1-5; V: TRBV6-1; size: NA; D: NA
CDR3: CASSEGQGGGDTQYF; DNA: TGTGCCAGCAGTGAGGGACAGGGCGGGGGCGATACGCAGTATTTT; J: TRBJ2-3; V: TRBV2; size: NA; D: TRBD1
CDR3: CASSHGTVQNQPQHF; DNA: TGTGCCAGCAGCCACGGGACAGTCCAAAATCAGCCCCAGCATTTT; J: TRBJ1-5; V: TRBV6-6; size: NA; D: TRBD1
CDR3: CASSLNAGRNQPQHF; DNA: TGTGCTAGCAGCTTAAATGCAGGGCGCAATCAGCCCCAGCATTTT; J: TRBJ1-5; V: TRBV7-7; size: NA; D: NA
CDR3: CASSLEVSSRTDTQYF; DNA: TGTGCCAGCAGCTTAGAGGTTAGCAGTCGCACAGATACGCAGTATTTT; J: TRBJ2-3; V: TRBV7-9; size: NA; D: NA
CDR3: CASSSDRVGGYTF; DNA: TGTGCCAGCAGCTCCGACAGGGTAGGCGGCTACACCTTC; J: TRBJ1-2; V: TRBV5-6; size: NA; D: TRBD1
CDR3: CASSVGSGPETQYF; DNA: TGTGCCAGCAGCGTAGGGTCAGGGCCAGAGACCCAGTACTTC; J: TRBJ2-5; V: TRBV9; size: NA; D: NA
CDR3: CASSLRTVDRGPNTEAFF; DNA: TGCGCCAGCAGTTTACGGACCGTGGACAGGGGGCCGAACACTGAAGCTTTCTTT; J: TRBJ1-1; V: TRBV4-1; size: NA; D: TRBD1
CDR3: CASSLQGTEAFF; DNA: TGTGCCAGCAGTTTACAGGGGACTGAAGCTTTCTTT; J: TRBJ1-1; V: TRBV28; size: NA; D: NA
CDR3: CASSVDWPDTQYF; DNA: TGTGCCAGCAGCGTAGATTGGCCAGATACGCAGTATTTT; J: TRBJ2-3; V: TRBV9; size: NA; D: NA
CDR3: CASSLTGGETQYF; DNA: TGTGCCAGCAGTTTGACAGGGGGCGAGACCCAGTACTTC; J: TRBJ2-5; V: TRBV6-1; size: NA; D: TRBD1
CDR3: CASSQEFWLSSTDTQYF; DNA: TGTGCCAGCAGCCAAGAATTCTGGCTCTCCAGCACAGATACGCAGTATTTT; J: TRBJ2-3; V: TRBV4-2; size: NA; D: NA
CDR3: CSSSLDRGAYYGYTF; DNA: TGTTCCAGCAGCTTAGATCGGGGGGCGTACTATGGCTACACCTTC; J: TRBJ1-2; V: TRBV7-9; size: NA; D: NA
CDR3: CASSAGETQYF; DNA: TGTGCCAGCAGTGCAGGGGAGACCCAGTACTTC; J: TRBJ2-5; V: TRBV2; size: NA; D: NA
CDR3: CASSFGTGVSTDTQYF; DNA: TGTGCCAGCAGCTTCGGGACAGGAGTGAGCACAGATACGCAGTATTTT; J: TRBJ2-3; V: TRBV5-4; size: NA; D: TRBD1
CDR3: CASSLWAGSQPQHF; DNA: TGTGCCAGCAGTTTATGGGCCGGGAGTCAGCCCCAGCATTTT; J: TRBJ1-5; V: TRBV27; size: NA; D: NA
CDR3: CATSRTGTGNSPLHF; DNA: TGTGCCACCAGCAGGACCGGGACAGGGAATTCACCCCTCCACTTT; J: TRBJ1-6; V: TRBV15; size: NA; D: TRBD1
CDR3: CASSPWRGITDTQYF; DNA: TGTGCCAGCAGCCCTTGGCGGGGGATCACAGATACGCAGTATTTT; J: TRBJ2-3; V: TRBV7-9; size: few; D: TRBD2
CDR3: CASSWRLAGVGYEQYF; DNA: TGTGCCAGCAGCTGGAGACTAGCGGGAGTTGGATACGAGCAGTACTTC; J: TRBJ2-7; V: TRBV5-4; size: NA; D: TRBD2
CDR3: CASRGTGGKGPQHF; DNA: TGTGCCAGCAGAGGGACAGGGGGCAAAGGGCCCCAGCATTTT; J: TRBJ1-5; V: TRBV2; size: once; D: TRBD1
CDR3: CAWSVTGTEAFF; DNA: TGTGCCTGGAGTGTGACAGGCACTGAAGCTTTCTTT; J: TRBJ1-1; V: TRBV30; size: NA; D: NA
CDR3: CASSSRRGGVTDTQYF; DNA: TGTGCCAGCAGCTCCCGGCGGGGTGGGGTAACAGATACGCAGTATTTT; J: TRBJ2-3; V: TRBV7-9; size: NA; D: NA
CDR3: CASSLGPNLYEQYF; DNA: TGTGCCAGCAGCTTGGGGCCAAACCTCTACGAGCAGTACTTC; J: TRBJ2-7; V: TRBV5-4; size: NA; D: NA
CDR3: CASSAQVADYEQYF; DNA: TGTGCCAGCAGCGCCCAGGTGGCAGACTACGAGCAGTACTTC; J: TRBJ2-7; V: TRBV9; size: NA; D: NA
CDR3: CASSDPIPGETQYF; DNA: TGCGCCAGCAGTGACCCCATCCCAGGGGAGACCCAGTACTTC; J: TRBJ2-5; V: TRBV10-1; size: NA; D: NA
CDR3: CASSPDSYEQYF; DNA: TGTGCCAGCTCACCGGACAGCTACGAGCAGTACTTC; J: TRBJ2-7; V: TRBV18; size: NA; D: NA
CDR3: CASSEMGTSGGYEQFF; DNA: TGTGCCAGCAGTGAAATGGGGACTAGCGGGGGCTATGAGCAGTTCTTC; J: TRBJ2-1; V: TRBV6-1; size: NA; D: TRBD2
CDR3: CASSELPSQETQYF; DNA: TGCGCCAGCAGCGAACTACCGTCTCAAGAGACCCAGTACTTC; J: TRBJ2-5; V: TRBV5-1; size: once; D: NA
CDR3: CASSYRATGPTTEAFF; DNA: TGTGCCAGCAGCTATAGGGCGACAGGCCCTACCACTGAAGCTTTCTTT; J: TRBJ1-1; V: TRBV7-2; size: NA; D: NA
CDR3: CASSWQGANTEAFF; DNA: TGTGCCAGCAGTTGGCAGGGGGCGAACACTGAAGCTTTCTTT; J: TRBJ1-1; V: TRBV27; size: few; D: TRBD1
CDR3: CASSPDREGGYTF; DNA: TGTGCCAGCAGCCCGGACAGGGAGGGGGGCTACACCTTC; J: TRBJ1-2; V: TRBV7-9; size: NA; D: TRBD1
CDR3: CASSYGTSGPDEQYF; DNA: TGCGCCAGCAGCTATGGGACTAGCGGGCCGGACGAGCAGTACTTC; J: TRBJ2-7; V: TRBV5-1; size: NA; D: TRBD2
CDR3: CASSLSRNTEAFF; DNA: TGTGCCAGCAGTTTGAGCCGGAACACTGAAGCTTTCTTT; J: TRBJ1-1; V: TRBV2; size: NA; D: NA
CDR3: CVSSYAPGTLQETQYF; DNA: TGCGTCAGCAGCTACGCCCCGGGAACCCTCCAAGAGACCCAGTACTTC; J: TRBJ2-5; V: TRBV5-1; size: NA; D: NA
CDR3: CASSLSQGYGYTF; DNA: TGTGCCAGCAGCTTGTCGCAGGGCTATGGCTACACCTTC; J: TRBJ1-2; V: TRBV5-6; size: NA; D: NA
CDR3: CASSQAGLGETQYF; DNA: TGTGCCAGCAGCCAAGCGGGGTTGGGGGAGACCCAGTACTTC; J: TRBJ2-5; V: TRBV4-2; size: few; D: NA
CDR3: CASSVGSGSYNEQFF; DNA: TGTGCCAGCAGCGTAGGGAGCGGTTCCTACAATGAGCAGTTCTTC; J: TRBJ2-1; V: TRBV9; size: NA; D: NA
CDR3: CAIRGGLADTDTQYF; DNA: TGTGCCATCAGGGGGGGACTAGCGGATACAGATACGCAGTATTTT; J: TRBJ2-3; V: TRBV10-3; size: NA; D: TRBD2
CDR3: CASSDQLLRGIRTYEQYF; DNA: TGTGCCAGCAGTGATCAATTACTCAGGGGTATTAGGACCTACGAGCAGTACTTC; J: TRBJ2-7; V: TRBV6-1; size: once; D: NA
CDR3: CASSLRTGGGNTIYF; DNA: TGTGCCAGCAGCTTGAGGACAGGGGGTGGAAACACCATATATTTT; J: TRBJ1-3; V: TRBV5-4; size: NA; D: TRBD1
CDR3: CASSQDLGHVDTQYF; DNA: TGCGCCAGCAGCCAAGATCTGGGACATGTGGATACGCAGTATTTT; J: TRBJ2-3; V: TRBV4-1; size: few; D: NA
CDR3: CASSYGRGGRNTDTQYF; DNA: TGTGCCAGCAGTTACGGGAGAGGGGGACGTAACACAGATACGCAGTATTTT; J: TRBJ2-3; V: TRBV6-7; size: NA; D: NA
CDR3: CSVVPGRAGELFF; DNA: TGCAGCGTTGTGCCGGGGAGGGCCGGGGAGCTGTTTTTT; J: TRBJ2-2; V: TRBV29-1; size: once; D: TRBD2
CDR3: CASSLGGNTEAFF; DNA: TGTGCCAGCAGCTTAGGAGGGAACACTGAAGCTTTCTTT; J: TRBJ1-1; V: TRBV11-3; size: NA; D: NA
CDR3: CAAHPGGYTF; DNA: TGTGCCGCTCACCCGGGGGGCTACACCTTC; J: TRBJ1-2; V: TRBV9; size: NA; D: NA
CDR3: CASSQVLAGDQETQYF; DNA: TGCGCCAGCAGCCAAGTACTAGCGGGGGACCAAGAGACCCAGTACTTC; J: TRBJ2-5; V: TRBV4-1; size: NA; D: TRBD2
CDR3: CASSLLQRGETQYF; DNA: TGCGCCAGCAGCTTACTCCAGCGGGGGGAGACCCAGTACTTC; J: TRBJ2-5; V: TRBV5-1; size: once; D: TRBD2
CDR3: CASSQGSSSTYYEQYF; DNA: TGCGCCAGCAGCCAAGGGTCTTCGAGCACGTACTACGAGCAGTACTTC; J: TRBJ2-7; V: TRBV4-1; size: NA; D: NA